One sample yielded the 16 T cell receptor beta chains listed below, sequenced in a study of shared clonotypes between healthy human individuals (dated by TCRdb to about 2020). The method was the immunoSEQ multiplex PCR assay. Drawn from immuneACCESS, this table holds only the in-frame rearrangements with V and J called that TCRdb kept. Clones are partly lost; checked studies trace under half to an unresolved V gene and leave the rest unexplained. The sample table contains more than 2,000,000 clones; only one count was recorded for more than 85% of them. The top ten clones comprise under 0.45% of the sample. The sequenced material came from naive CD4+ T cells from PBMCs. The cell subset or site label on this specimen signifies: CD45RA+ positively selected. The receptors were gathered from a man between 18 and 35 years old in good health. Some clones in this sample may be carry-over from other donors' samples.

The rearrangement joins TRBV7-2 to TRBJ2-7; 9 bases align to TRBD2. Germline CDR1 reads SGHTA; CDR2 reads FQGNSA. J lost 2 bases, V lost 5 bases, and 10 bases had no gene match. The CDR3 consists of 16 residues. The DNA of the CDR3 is TGTGCCAGCAGCCCCGGGACTAGCACCCCGCCCTACGAGCAGTACTTC. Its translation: CASSPGTSTPPYEQYF.

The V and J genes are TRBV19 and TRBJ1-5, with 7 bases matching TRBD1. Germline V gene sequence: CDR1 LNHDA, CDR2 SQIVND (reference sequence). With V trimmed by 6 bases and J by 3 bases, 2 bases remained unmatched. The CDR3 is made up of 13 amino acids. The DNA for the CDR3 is TGTGCCAGTAGAGGGACAGTCAATCAGCCCCAGCATTTT. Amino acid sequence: CASRGTVNQPQHF.

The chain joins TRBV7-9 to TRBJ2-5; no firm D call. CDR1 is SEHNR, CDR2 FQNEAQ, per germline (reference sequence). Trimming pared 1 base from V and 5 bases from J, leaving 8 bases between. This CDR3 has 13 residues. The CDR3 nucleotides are TGTGCCAGCAGCTTAGTTGCCAGCGAGACCCAGTACTTC. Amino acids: CASSLVASETQYF.

CDR3 in amino acids: CAGGGQGSTTDTQYF. The CDR3 DNA reads TGTGCCGGCGGGGGACAGGGGTCCACCACAGATACGCAGTATTTT. The chain links TRBV7-6 to TRBJ2-3; 10 nucleotides match TRBD1. Trimming at V came to 11 bases and at J to 2 bases, leaving 10 bases not matched to a gene. CDR1 is SGHVS and CDR2 is FNYEAQ in the germline V gene. The CDR3 is made up of 15 amino acids.

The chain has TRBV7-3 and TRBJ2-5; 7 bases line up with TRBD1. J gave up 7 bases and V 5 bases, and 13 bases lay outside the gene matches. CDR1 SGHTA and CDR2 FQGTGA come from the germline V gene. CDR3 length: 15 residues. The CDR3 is CASSPGDSPFGTQYF. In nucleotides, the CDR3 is TGTGCCAGCAGCCCCGGGGACAGTCCTTTCGGGACCCAGTACTTC.

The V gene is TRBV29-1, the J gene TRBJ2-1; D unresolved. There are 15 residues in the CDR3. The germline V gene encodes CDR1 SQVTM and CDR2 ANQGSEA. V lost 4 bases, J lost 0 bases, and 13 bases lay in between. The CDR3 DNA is TGCAGCGTTGCCCCCCTTTTTAGCTCCTACAATGAGCAGTTCTTC. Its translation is CSVAPLFSSYNEQFF.

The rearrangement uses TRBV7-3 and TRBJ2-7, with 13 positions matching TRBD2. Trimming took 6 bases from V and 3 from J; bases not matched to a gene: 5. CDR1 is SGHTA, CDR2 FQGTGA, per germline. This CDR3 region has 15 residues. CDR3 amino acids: CASRSGLAGLYEQYF. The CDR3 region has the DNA TGTGCCAGCAGGTCGGGACTAGCGGGACTCTACGAGCAGTACTTC.

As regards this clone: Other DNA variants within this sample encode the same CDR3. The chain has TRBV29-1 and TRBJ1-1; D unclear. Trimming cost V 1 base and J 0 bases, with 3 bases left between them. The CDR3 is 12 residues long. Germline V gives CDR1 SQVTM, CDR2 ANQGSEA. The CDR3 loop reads CSVEGMNTEAFF. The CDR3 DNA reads TGCAGCGTTGAAGGCATGAACACTGAAGCTTTCTTT.

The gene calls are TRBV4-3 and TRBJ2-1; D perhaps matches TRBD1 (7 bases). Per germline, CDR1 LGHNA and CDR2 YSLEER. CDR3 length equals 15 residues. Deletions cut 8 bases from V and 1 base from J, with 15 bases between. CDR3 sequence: CASRRGEASYNEQFF. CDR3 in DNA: TGCGCCAGCCGCAGGGGGGAGGCATCCTACAATGAGCAGTTCTTC.

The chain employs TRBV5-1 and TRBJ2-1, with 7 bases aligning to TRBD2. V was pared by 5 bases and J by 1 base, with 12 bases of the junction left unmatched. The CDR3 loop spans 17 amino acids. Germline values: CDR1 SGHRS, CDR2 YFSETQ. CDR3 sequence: CASRGGSGIGSYNEQFF. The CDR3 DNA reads TGCGCCAGCAGGGGTGGGAGCGGGATAGGGTCCTACAATGAGCAGTTCTTC.

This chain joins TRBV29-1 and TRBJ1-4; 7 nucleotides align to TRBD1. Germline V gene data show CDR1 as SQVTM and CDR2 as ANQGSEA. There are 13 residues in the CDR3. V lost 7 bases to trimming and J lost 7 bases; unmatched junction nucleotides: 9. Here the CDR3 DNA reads TGCAGCGCCCGAACAGGGGTTGGTGAAAAACTGTTTTTT. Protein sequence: CSARTGVGEKLFF.

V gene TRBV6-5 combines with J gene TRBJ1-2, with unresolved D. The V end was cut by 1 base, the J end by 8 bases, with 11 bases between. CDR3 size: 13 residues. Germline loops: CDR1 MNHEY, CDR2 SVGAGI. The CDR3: CASSYFRGAGYTF. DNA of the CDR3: TGTGCCAGCAGTTACTTTCGGGGAGCGGGCTACACCTTC.

The CDR3 DNA is TGTGCCAGCAGCCAAGAAGGGGGGACGAACACCGGGGAGCTGTTTTTT. It encodes CASSQEGGTNTGELFF. The chain joins TRBV4-2 to TRBJ2-2, with D perhaps given as TRBD1 or TRBD2 (6 bases each). Trimming removed 0 bases at V and 0 bases at J, with 8 bases between. Germline V gene lookup returns CDR1 LGHNA and CDR2 YNFKEQ. The length of the CDR3 is 16 residues.

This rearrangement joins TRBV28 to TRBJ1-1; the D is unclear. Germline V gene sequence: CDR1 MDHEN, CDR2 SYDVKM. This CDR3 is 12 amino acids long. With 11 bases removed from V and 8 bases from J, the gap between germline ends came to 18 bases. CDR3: CASRMNRFEAFF. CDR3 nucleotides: TGTGCCTCGAGAATGAACAGATTCGAAGCTTTCTTT. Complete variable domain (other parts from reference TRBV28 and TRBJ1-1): DVKVTQSSRYLVKRTGEKVFLECVQDMDHENMFWYRQDPGLGLRLIYFSYDVKMKEKGDIPEGYSVSREKKERFSLILESASTNQTSMYLCASRMNRFEAFFGQGTRLTVV.

CDR3 nucleotide sequence: TGTGCCAGCAGCTCTAGTACGGGGGCAGGGTACAATGAGCAGTTCTTC. Its protein product is CASSSSTGAGYNEQFF. The rearrangement links TRBV7-7 to TRBJ2-1; D could derive from TRBD1 or TRBD2 (6 bases each). The germline gives CDR1 SSHAT, CDR2 FNYEAQ (reference sequence). V lost 4 bases and J 4 bases, leaving 17 bases between the germline ends. The CDR3 is made up of 16 amino acids.

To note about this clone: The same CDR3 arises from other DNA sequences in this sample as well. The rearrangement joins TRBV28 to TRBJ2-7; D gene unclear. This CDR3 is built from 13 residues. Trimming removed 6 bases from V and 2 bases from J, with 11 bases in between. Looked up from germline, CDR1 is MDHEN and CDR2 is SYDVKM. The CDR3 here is CASSLGGTYEQYF. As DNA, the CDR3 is TGTGCCAGCAGCCTGGGTGGCACCTACGAGCAGTACTTC.